This paragraph reports one TCR beta chain. A Seattle source enrolled patients during active infection and followed them longitudinally. This entry is derived from a study of blood T cell repertoires in COVID-19. On the study more broadly: Some COVID-19 samples were acute and others convalescent; all came from the United States, Italy and Spain. Nucleic acid was either cDNA or gDNA, and it came from T cells, B-cell-depleted T cells, or PBMCs.

With 0 bases removed from V and 0 bases from J, the gap between germline ends came to 13 bases. There are 17 residues in the CDR3. The germline CDR1 and CDR2 sequences are SGDLS and YYNGEE. Measured with immunoSEQ multiplex PCR; TCRdb has only the in-frame clones, and not every one. The top ten hold about 6% of the sample, which has 300,000 to 400,000 clones, 75% to 90% seen once. The clonotype originates from a woman between 45 and 65 years old with COVID-19, enrolled during active disease. The rearrangement links TRBV9 to TRBJ1-3, with D possibly TRBD1 on 5 matching bases. The sample was peripheral blood. The DNA for the CDR3 is TGTGCCAGCAGCGTAGGGCGGGGGGAAACCTCTGGAAACACCATATATTTT. This gives the protein CASSVGRGETSGNTIYF.